The rows below give T cell receptor beta chains drawn from one sample of a study of PD-1 blockade in classical Hodgkin lymphoma. Produced via immunoSEQ multiplex PCR; TCRdb's table is partial and in-frame only. The sample has around 31,000 clones; 65% to 85% are singletons. Source: peripheral blood mononuclear cells (PBMCs), taken before the fourth cycle of nivolumab. The source of these receptors is a human donor with classical Hodgkin lymphoma. CDR3s include the opening cysteine and the closing phenylalanine or tryptophan. The D gene is left open where the match is weak. Not every row has a clone size; where given, it reads once, few, many or a size class.

CDR3aa: CASRIEAFF
CDR3nt: TGTGCCAGCAGGATTGAAGCTTTCTTT
j_gene: TRBJ1-1
d_gene: .
abundance: .
v_gene: TRBV5-6

CDR3aa: CASRTSGANVLTF
CDR3nt: TGTGCCAGCAGAACCTCTGGGGCCAACGTCCTGACTTTC
j_gene: TRBJ2-6
d_gene: .
abundance: .
v_gene: TRBV27

CDR3aa: CASSVRLAGVGDTQYF
CDR3nt: TGTGCCAGCAGCGTCAGACTAGCGGGAGTTGGCGATACGCAGTATTTT
j_gene: TRBJ2-3
d_gene: TRBD2
abundance: .
v_gene: TRBV7-8

CDR3aa: CASSQMTANEAFF
CDR3nt: TGTGCCAGCAGCCAAATGACAGCCAATGAAGCTTTCTTT
j_gene: TRBJ1-1
d_gene: .
abundance: .
v_gene: TRBV27

CDR3aa: CASSPKWDRGLYGYTF
CDR3nt: TGTGCCAGCAGCCCAAAGTGGGACAGGGGGCTGTATGGCTACACCTTC
j_gene: TRBJ1-2
d_gene: TRBD1
abundance: .
v_gene: TRBV7-9

CDR3aa: CASSLSKGPRGYEQYF
CDR3nt: TGTGCCAGCAGCCTTTCTAAGGGGCCTCGAGGATACGAGCAGTACTTC
j_gene: TRBJ2-7
d_gene: .
abundance: once
v_gene: TRBV4-2

CDR3aa: CASVRTGGFGGEQFF
CDR3nt: TGTGCCAGCGTTAGGACAGGGGGCTTTGGTGGGGAGCAGTTCTTC
j_gene: TRBJ2-1
d_gene: TRBD1
abundance: .
v_gene: TRBV25-1

CDR3aa: CASSLRGYNEQFF
CDR3nt: TGTGCCAGCAGCCTCCGGGGCTACAATGAGCAGTTCTTC
j_gene: TRBJ2-1
d_gene: .
abundance: .
v_gene: TRBV9

CDR3aa: CASSKVPPRRSYNEQFF
CDR3nt: TGTGCCAGCAGCAAAGTTCCACCGCGGCGCTCCTACAATGAGCAGTTCTTC
j_gene: TRBJ2-1
d_gene: .
abundance: .
v_gene: TRBV21-1

CDR3aa: CATRQNTGELFF
CDR3nt: TGTGCCACCCGACAGAACACCGGGGAGCTGTTTTTT
j_gene: TRBJ2-2
d_gene: .
abundance: .
v_gene: TRBV19

CDR3aa: CASSWGRTSSADTQYF
CDR3nt: TGTGCCAGCAGCTGGGGACGGACTAGCAGTGCAGATACGCAGTATTTT
j_gene: TRBJ2-3
d_gene: TRBD2
abundance: .
v_gene: TRBV5-5

CDR3aa: CASSSGPSKAFF
CDR3nt: TGTGCCAGCAGCTCTGGACCGTCTAAAGCTTTCTTT
j_gene: TRBJ1-1
d_gene: .
abundance: .
v_gene: TRBV28

CDR3aa: CASSPGGGNTIYF
CDR3nt: TGTGCCAGTAGTCCGGGAGGCGGAAACACCATATATTTT
j_gene: TRBJ1-3
d_gene: .
abundance: few
v_gene: TRBV19

CDR3aa: CSVVRGGEWGTEAFF
CDR3nt: TGCAGCGTTGTTCGGGGGGGTGAATGGGGCACTGAAGCTTTCTTT
j_gene: TRBJ1-1
d_gene: .
abundance: .
v_gene: TRBV29-1

CDR3aa: CASSLVLSQPQHF
CDR3nt: TGTGCCAGCAGCTTAGTTTTAAGTCAGCCCCAGCATTTT
j_gene: TRBJ1-5
d_gene: .
abundance: .
v_gene: TRBV7-2

CDR3aa: CASTRVFPGELFF
CDR3nt: TGTGCCAGCACTCGGGTCTTTCCCGGGGAGCTGTTTTTT
j_gene: TRBJ2-2
d_gene: .
abundance: once
v_gene: TRBV6-5

CDR3aa: CASTWGRGWKKLFF
CDR3nt: TGTGCCAGCACCTGGGGCAGGGGTTGGAAAAAACTGTTTTTT
j_gene: TRBJ1-4
d_gene: .
abundance: .
v_gene: TRBV28

CDR3aa: CASRHRGRGNTEAFF
CDR3nt: TGTGCCAGTAGGCACAGGGGGCGCGGGAACACTGAAGCTTTCTTT
j_gene: TRBJ1-1
d_gene: TRBD1
abundance: .
v_gene: TRBV19

CDR3aa: CASSSSGIWHEQFF
CDR3nt: TGTGCCAGTAGTTCCAGCGGGATCTGGCATGAGCAGTTCTTC
j_gene: TRBJ2-1
d_gene: TRBD2
abundance: .
v_gene: TRBV19

CDR3aa: CASSLVAGVHNEQFF
CDR3nt: TGTGCCAGCAGCTTAGTGGCTGGTGTCCACAATGAGCAGTTCTTC
j_gene: TRBJ2-1
d_gene: .
abundance: .
v_gene: TRBV7-2

CDR3aa: CASSPGGPGGYTF
CDR3nt: TGTGCCAGCAGCCCAGGGGGTCCGGGTGGCTACACCTTC
j_gene: TRBJ1-2
d_gene: TRBD1
abundance: once
v_gene: TRBV7-9

CDR3aa: CASSLPTGDEQFF
CDR3nt: TGTGCCAGCAGCTTGCCCACGGGCGACGAGCAGTTCTTC
j_gene: TRBJ2-1
d_gene: .
abundance: .
v_gene: TRBV5-4

CDR3aa: CASSSGLSGELFF
CDR3nt: TGTGCCAGCAGCTCGGGACTATCCGGGGAGCTGTTTTTT
j_gene: TRBJ2-2
d_gene: TRBD2
abundance: .
v_gene: TRBV7-6

CDR3aa: CASSISADRGYTF
CDR3nt: TGTGCCAGTAGTATATCCGCGGACAGGGGCTACACCTTC
j_gene: TRBJ1-2
d_gene: TRBD1
abundance: .
v_gene: TRBV19